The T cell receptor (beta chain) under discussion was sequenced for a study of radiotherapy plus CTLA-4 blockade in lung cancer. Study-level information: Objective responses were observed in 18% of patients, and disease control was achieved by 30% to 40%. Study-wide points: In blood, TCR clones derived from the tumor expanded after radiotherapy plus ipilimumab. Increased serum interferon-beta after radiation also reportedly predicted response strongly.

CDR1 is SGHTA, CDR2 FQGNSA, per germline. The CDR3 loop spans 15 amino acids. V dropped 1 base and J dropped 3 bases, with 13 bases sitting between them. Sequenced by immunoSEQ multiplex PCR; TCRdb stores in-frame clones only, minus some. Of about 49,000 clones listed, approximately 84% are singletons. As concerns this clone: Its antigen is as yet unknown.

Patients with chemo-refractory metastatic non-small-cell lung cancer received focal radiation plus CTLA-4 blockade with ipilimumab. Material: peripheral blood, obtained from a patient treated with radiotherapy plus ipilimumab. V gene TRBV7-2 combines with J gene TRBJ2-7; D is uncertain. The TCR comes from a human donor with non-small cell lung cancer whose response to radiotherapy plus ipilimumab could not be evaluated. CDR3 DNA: TGTGCCAGCAGCTTAGACAGCACAACCGTCTACGAGCAGTACTTC. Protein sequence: CASSLDSTTVYEQYF.